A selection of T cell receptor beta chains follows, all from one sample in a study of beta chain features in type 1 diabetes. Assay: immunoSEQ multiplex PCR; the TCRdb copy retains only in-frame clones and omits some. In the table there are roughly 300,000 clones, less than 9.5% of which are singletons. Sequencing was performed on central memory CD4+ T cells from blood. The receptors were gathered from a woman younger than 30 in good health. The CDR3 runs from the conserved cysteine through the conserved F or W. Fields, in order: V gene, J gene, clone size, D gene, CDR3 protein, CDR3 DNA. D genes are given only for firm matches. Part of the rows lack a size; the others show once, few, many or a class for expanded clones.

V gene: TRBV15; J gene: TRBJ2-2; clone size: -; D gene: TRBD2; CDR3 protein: CATSRDQAGVKSGELFF; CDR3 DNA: TGTGCCACCAGCAGAGATCAGGCGGGAGTTAAGTCCGGGGAGCTGTTTTTT
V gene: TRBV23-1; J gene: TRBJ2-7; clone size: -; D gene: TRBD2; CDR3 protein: CATSGGEQYF; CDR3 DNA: TGCGCCACCTCGGGAGGCGAGCAGTACTTC
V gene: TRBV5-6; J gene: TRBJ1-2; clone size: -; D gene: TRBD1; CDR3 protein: CASSWGQGAQGYTF; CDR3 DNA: TGTGCCAGCAGCTGGGGACAGGGGGCGCAAGGCTACACCTTC
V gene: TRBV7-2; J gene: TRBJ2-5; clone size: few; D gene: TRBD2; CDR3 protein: CASSLVGLAGEETQYF; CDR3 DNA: TGTGCCAGCAGCTTAGTGGGACTAGCGGGAGAGGAGACCCAGTACTTC
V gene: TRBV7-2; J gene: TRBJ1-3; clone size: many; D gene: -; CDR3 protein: CASSLDGGNGNTIYF; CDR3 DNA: TGTGCCAGCAGCTTAGACGGGGGGAATGGAAACACCATATATTTT
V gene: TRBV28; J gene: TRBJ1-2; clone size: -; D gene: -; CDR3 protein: CASSPGGQSSYGYTF; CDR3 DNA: TGTGCCAGCAGTCCCGGCGGACAGAGTTCTTATGGCTACACCTTC
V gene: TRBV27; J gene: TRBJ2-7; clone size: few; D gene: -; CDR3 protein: CASSPDYYSREQYF; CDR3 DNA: TGTGCCAGCAGCCCGGACTATTATTCCCGTGAGCAGTACTTC
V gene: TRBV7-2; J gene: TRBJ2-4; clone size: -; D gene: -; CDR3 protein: CASSLVGQSENIQYF; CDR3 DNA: TGTGCCAGCAGCTTAGTTGGACAGTCGGAAAACATTCAGTACTTC
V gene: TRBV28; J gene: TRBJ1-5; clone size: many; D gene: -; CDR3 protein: CASSLSGNQPQHF; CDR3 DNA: TGTGCCAGCAGTTTAAGTGGTAATCAGCCCCAGCATTTT
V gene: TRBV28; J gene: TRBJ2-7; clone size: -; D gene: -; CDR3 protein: CASSRGPTYEQYF; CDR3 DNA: TGTGCCAGCAGCCGGGGTCCCACCTACGAGCAGTACTTC
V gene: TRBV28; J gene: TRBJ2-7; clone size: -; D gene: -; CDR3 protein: CASTSSYEQYF; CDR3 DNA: TGTGCCAGCACTAGTTCCTACGAGCAGTACTTC
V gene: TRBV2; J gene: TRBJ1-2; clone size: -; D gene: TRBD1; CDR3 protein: CASRRDRVYGYTF; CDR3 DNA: TGTGCCAGCAGGCGGGACAGGGTCTATGGCTACACCTTC
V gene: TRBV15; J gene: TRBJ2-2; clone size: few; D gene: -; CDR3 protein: CATSRELAGTGELFF; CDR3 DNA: TGTGCCACCAGCAGAGAGCTAGCCGGTACCGGGGAGCTGTTTTTT
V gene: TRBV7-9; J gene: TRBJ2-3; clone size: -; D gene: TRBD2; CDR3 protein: CASSAQRTSGKRTDTQYF; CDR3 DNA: TGTGCCAGCAGCGCTCAACGGACTAGCGGGAAGCGCACAGATACGCAGTATTTT
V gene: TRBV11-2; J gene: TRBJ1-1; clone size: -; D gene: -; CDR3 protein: CASSSQGNTEAFF; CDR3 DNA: TGTGCCAGCAGCAGCCAGGGGAACACTGAAGCTTTCTTT
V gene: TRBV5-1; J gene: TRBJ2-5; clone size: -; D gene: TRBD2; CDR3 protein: CASSQAGTSGPIPETQYF; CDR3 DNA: TGCGCCAGCAGCCAAGCCGGGACTAGTGGTCCCATCCCAGAGACCCAGTACTTC
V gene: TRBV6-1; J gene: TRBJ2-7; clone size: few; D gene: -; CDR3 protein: CASAPRRVTPNEQYF; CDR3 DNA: TGTGCCAGTGCTCCCCGTAGGGTTACTCCTAACGAGCAGTACTTC
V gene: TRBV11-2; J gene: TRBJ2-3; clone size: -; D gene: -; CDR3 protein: CASSFYGPDTQYF; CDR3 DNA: TGTGCCAGCAGCTTTTATGGGCCAGATACGCAGTATTTT
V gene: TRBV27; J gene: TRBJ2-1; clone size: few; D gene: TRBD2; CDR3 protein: CASSTSGSSYNEQFF; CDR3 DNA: TGTGCCAGCAGTACTAGCGGGAGCTCCTACAATGAGCAGTTCTTC
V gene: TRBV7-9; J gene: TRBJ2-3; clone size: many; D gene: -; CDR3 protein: CASSLGGVDGTDTQYF; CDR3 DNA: TGTGCCAGCAGCCTAGGGGGTGTGGACGGCACAGATACGCAGTATTTT
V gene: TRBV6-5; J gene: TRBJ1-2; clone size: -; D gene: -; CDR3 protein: CAARAGSNYGYTF; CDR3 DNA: TGTGCCGCTAGGGCAGGAAGCAACTATGGCTACACCTTC
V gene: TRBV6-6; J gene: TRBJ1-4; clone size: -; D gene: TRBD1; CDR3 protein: CASSSQGVGKLFF; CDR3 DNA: TGTGCCAGCAGTTCACAGGGGGTCGGGAAACTGTTTTTT
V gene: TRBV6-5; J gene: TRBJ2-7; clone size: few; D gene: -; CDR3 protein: CASSTSREQYF; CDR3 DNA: TGTGCCAGCAGCACGTCCCGCGAGCAGTACTTC
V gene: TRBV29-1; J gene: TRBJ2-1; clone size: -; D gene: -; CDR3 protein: CSYVARELINEQFF; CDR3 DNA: TGCAGCTATGTAGCAAGGGAGTTGATCAATGAGCAGTTCTTC
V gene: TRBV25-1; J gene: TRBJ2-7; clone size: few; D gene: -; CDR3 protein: CASNPGGGYEQYF; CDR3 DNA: TGTGCCAGCAATCCCGGAGGCGGCTACGAGCAGTACTTC
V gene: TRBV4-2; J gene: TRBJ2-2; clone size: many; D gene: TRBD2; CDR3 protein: CASSQQGLAGELFF; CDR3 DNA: TGTGCCAGCAGCCAACAAGGACTAGCCGGGGAGCTGTTTTTT
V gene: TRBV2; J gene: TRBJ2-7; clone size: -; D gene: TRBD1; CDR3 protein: CATAGTGGSYEQYF; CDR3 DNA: TGTGCCACCGCCGGGACAGGGGGCTCCTACGAGCAGTACTTC
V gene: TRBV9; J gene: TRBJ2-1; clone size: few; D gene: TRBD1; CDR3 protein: CASSLTGGGPASSYNEQFF; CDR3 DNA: TGTGCCAGCAGCCTTACAGGGGGCGGACCTGCTAGCTCCTACAATGAGCAGTTCTTC
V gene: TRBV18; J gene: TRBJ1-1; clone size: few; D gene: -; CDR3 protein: CASSPWMENTEAFF; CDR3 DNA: TGTGCCAGCTCACCATGGATGGAGAACACTGAAGCTTTCTTT
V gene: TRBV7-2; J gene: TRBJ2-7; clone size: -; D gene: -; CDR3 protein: CASSLGTAISYEQYF; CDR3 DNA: TGTGCCAGCAGCTTAGGGACAGCAATTTCCTACGAGCAGTACTTC
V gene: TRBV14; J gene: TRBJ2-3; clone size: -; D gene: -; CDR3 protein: CASSQDWGVGTDTQYF; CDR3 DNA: TGTGCCAGCAGCCAAGATTGGGGTGTTGGGACAGATACGCAGTATTTT
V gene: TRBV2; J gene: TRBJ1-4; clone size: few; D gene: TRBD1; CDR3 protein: CASSGVAGGTKLFF; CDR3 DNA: TGTGCCAGCAGTGGGGTGGCAGGGGGGACAAAACTGTTTTTT
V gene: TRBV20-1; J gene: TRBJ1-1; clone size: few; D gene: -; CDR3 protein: CSARVGTEAFF; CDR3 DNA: TGCAGTGCTAGGGTGGGGACTGAAGCTTTCTTT
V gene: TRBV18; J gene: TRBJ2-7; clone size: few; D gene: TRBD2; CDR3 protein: CASSQTSGAYEQYF; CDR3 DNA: TGTGCCAGCTCACAAACTAGCGGGGCCTACGAGCAGTACTTC
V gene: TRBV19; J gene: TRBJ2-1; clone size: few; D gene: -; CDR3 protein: CASSMGHGFGYNEQFF; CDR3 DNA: TGTGCCAGTAGTATGGGACATGGGTTTGGATACAATGAGCAGTTCTTC
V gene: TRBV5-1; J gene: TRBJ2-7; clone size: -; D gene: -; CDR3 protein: CASSLADEQYF; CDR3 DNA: TGCGCCAGCAGCTTGGCTGACGAGCAGTACTTC
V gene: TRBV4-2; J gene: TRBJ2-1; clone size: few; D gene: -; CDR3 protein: CASSSEPGPGNEQFF; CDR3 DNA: TGTGCCAGCAGCAGCGAACCGGGACCGGGCAATGAGCAGTTCTTC
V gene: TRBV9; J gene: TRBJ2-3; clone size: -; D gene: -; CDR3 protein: CASSGSDTQYF; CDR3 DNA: TGTGCCAGCAGCGGTAGCGATACGCAGTATTTT
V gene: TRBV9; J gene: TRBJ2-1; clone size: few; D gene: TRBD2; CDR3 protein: CASSVAGGTAEYEQFF; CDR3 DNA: TGTGCCAGCAGCGTAGCGGGAGGGACTGCCGAATATGAGCAGTTCTTC
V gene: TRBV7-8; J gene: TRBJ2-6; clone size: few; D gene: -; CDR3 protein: CASSLVFPGQIHSGANVLTF; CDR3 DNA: TGTGCCAGCAGCTTAGTATTCCCTGGACAGATACACTCTGGGGCCAACGTCCTGACTTTC
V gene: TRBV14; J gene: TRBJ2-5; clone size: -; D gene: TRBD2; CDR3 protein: CASSQGSGTPGETQYF; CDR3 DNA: TGTGCCAGCAGCCAAGGGAGCGGGACTCCCGGGGAGACCCAGTACTTC
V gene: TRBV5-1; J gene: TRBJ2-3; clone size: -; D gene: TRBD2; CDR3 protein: CASSVQAGDVDTQYF; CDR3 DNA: TGCGCCAGCTCCGTTCAAGCGGGAGATGTAGATACGCAGTATTTT
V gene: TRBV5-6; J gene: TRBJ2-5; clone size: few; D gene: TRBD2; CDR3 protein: CASSLMGLAPSETQYF; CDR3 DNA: TGTGCCAGCAGCTTGATGGGACTAGCACCTTCAGAGACCCAGTACTTC
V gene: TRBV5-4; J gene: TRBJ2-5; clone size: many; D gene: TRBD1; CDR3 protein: CASSQQGAGETQYF; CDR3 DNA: TGTGCCAGCAGCCAACAGGGGGCCGGGGAGACCCAGTACTTC
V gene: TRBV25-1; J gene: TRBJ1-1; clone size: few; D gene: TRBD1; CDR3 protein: CASSKSLGRGLGAGEAFF; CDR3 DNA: TGTGCCAGCAGTAAATCCCTCGGGAGGGGGCTAGGAGCAGGTGAAGCTTTCTTT
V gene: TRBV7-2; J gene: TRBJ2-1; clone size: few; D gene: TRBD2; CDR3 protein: CASSLGRTSGTVGEQFF; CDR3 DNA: TGTGCCAGCAGCTTAGGGAGGACTAGCGGGACGGTGGGTGAGCAGTTCTTC
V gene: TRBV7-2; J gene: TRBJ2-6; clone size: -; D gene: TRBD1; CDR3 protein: CASAPHRGHEANVLTF; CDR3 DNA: TGTGCCAGCGCACCTCACAGGGGGCATGAGGCCAACGTCCTGACTTTC
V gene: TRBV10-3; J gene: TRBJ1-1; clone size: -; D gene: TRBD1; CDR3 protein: CASKRQGINTEAFF; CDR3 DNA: TGTGCCAGCAAGAGACAGGGGATAAACACTGAAGCTTTCTTT
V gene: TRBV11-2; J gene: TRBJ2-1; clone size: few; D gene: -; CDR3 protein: CASSTSGTYSYNEQFF; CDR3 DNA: TGTGCCAGCAGCACCTCCGGGACTTATTCCTACAATGAGCAGTTCTTC
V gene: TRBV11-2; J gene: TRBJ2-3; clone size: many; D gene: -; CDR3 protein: CASSYLWDTQYF; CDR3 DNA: TGTGCCAGCAGCTACCTTTGGGATACGCAGTATTTT
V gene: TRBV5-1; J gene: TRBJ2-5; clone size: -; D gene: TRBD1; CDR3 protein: CASSETGFMGETQYF; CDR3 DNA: TGCGCCAGCAGTGAGACAGGGTTCATGGGTGAGACCCAGTACTTC
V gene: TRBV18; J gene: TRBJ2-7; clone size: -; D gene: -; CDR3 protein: CASSPQYADYEQYF; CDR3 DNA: TGTGCCAGCTCACCACAATATGCTGACTACGAGCAGTACTTC
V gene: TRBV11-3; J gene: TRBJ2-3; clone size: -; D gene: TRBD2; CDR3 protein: CASSLDLGLARTDTQYF; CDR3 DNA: TGTGCCAGCAGCTTAGATCTTGGACTAGCACGCACAGATACGCAGTATTTT
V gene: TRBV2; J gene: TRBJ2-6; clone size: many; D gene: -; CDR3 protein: CASSPDQAGANVLTF; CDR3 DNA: TGTGCCAGCAGTCCCGACCAAGCTGGGGCCAACGTCCTGACTTTC
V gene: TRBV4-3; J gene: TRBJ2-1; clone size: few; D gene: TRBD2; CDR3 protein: CASSQGEGLSYNEQFF; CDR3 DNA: TGCGCCAGCAGCCAAGGGGAGGGCCTGTCCTACAATGAGCAGTTCTTC
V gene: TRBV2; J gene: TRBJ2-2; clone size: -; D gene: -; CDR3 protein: CASSYTNTGELFF; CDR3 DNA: TGTGCCAGCAGCTATACCAACACCGGGGAGCTGTTTTTT
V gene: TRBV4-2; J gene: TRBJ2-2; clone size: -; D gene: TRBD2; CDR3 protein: CASSQPKGLAGGYTGELFF; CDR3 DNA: TGTGCCAGCAGCCAACCGAAGGGACTAGCGGGAGGATACACCGGGGAGCTGTTTTTT
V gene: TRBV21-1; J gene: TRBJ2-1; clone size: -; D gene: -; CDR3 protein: CASNPLRPEGDEQFF; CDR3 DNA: TGTGCCAGCAATCCTCTACGCCCCGAGGGGGATGAGCAGTTCTTC
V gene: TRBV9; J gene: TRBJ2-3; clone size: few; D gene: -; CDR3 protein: CASSLGQSTDTQYF; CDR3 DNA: TGTGCCAGCAGCCTAGGACAGAGCACAGATACGCAGTATTTT